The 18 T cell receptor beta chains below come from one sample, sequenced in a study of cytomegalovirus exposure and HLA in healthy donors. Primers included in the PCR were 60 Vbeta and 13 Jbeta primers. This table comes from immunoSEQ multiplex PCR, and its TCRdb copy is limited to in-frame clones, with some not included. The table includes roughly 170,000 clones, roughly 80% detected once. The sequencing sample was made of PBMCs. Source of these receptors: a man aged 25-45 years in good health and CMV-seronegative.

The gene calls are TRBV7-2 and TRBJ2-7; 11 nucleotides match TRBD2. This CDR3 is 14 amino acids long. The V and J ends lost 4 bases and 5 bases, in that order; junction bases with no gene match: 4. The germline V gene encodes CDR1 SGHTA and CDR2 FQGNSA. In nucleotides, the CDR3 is TGTGCCAGCAGCTCACTAGCGGGAGCCCACGAGCAGTACTTC. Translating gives CASSSLAGAHEQYF.

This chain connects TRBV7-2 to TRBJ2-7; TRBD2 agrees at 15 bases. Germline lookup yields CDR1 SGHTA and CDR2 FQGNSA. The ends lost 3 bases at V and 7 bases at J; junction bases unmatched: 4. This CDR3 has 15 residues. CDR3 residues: CASSFGLAGGREQYF. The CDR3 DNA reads TGTGCCAGCAGCTTCGGACTAGCGGGGGGGCGGGAGCAGTACTTC.

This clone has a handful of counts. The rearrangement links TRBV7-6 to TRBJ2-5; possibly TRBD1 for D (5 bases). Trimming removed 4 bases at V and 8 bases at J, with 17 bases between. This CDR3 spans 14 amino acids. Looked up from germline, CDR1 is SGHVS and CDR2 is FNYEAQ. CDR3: CASSSTGAGHTQYF. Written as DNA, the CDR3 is TGTGCCAGCAGCTCCACAGGTGCCGGGCATACCCAGTACTTC.

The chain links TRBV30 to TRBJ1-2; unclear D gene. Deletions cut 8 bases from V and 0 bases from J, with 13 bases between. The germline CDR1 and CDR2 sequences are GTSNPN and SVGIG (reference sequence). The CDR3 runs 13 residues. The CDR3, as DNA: TGTGCCCCGCGCCGGAGAGCTAACTATGGCTACACCTTC. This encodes CAPRRRANYGYTF.

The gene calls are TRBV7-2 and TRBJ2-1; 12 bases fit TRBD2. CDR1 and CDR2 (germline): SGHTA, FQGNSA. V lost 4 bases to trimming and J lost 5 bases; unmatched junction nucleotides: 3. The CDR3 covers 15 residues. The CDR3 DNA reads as TGTGCCAGCAGCTCAAGACTAGCGGGGGACAATGAGCAGTTCTTC. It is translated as CASSSRLAGDNEQFF.

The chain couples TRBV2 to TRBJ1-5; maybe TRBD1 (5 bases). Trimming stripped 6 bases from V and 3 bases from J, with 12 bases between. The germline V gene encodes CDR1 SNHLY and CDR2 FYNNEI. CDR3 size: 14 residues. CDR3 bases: TGTGCCAGCAGGACAGCATATAACAATCAGCCCCAGCATTTT. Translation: CASRTAYNNQPQHF.

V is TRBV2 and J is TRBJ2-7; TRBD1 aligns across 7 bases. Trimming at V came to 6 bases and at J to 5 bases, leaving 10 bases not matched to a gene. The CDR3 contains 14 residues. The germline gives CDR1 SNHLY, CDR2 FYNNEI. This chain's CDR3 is CASSPTGDGNEQYF. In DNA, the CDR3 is TGTGCCAGCAGCCCAACAGGGGATGGGAACGAGCAGTACTTC.

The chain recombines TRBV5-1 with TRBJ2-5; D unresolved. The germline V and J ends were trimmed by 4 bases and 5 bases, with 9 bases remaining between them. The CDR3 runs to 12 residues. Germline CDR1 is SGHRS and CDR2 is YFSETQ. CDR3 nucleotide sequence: TGCGCCAGCAGCATCACGAGGGAGACCCAGTACTTC. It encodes CASSITRETQYF.

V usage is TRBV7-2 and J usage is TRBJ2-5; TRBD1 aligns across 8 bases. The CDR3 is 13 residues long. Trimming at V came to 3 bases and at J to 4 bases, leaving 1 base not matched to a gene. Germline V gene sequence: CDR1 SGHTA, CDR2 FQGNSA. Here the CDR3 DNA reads TGTGCCAGCAGCTTCGACAGGGGAGAGACCCAGTACTTC. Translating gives CASSFDRGETQYF.

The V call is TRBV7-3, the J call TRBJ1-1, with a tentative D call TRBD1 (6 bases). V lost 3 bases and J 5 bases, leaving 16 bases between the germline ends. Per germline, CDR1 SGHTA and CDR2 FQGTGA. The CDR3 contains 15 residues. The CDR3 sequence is CASSFSGAAGTEAFF. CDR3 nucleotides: TGTGCCAGCAGCTTTTCAGGGGCGGCTGGAACTGAAGCTTTCTTT.

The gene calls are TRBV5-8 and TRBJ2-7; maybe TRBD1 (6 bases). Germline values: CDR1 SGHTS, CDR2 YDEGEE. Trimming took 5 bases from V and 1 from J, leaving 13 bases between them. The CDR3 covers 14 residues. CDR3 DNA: TGTGCCAGCAGGGATCGCAGGGGTTCCTACGAGCAGTACTTC. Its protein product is CASRDRRGSYEQYF.

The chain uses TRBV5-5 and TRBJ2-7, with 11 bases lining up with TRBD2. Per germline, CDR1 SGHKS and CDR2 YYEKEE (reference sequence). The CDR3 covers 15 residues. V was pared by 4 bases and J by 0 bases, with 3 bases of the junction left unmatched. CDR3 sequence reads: CASSRTSGFSYEQYF. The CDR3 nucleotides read TGTGCCAGCAGCAGGACTAGCGGGTTCTCCTACGAGCAGTACTTC.

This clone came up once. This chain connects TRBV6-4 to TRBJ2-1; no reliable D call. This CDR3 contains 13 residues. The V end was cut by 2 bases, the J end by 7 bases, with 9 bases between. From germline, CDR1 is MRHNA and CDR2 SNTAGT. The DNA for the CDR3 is TGTGCCAGCAGTGACACCGCCCAGAATGAGCAGTTCTTC. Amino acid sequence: CASSDTAQNEQFF.

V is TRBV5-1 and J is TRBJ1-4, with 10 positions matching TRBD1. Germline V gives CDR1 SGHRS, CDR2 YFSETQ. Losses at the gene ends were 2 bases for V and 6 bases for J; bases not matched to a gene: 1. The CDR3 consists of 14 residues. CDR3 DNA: TGCGCCAGCAGCTTCGGGACAGGGGATGAAAAACTGTTTTTT. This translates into CASSFGTGDEKLFF.

In nucleotides, the CDR3 is TGTGCCATCAGTGATTTGAAGGGGGTTGGCTACACCTTC. It codes for CAISDLKGVGYTF. The chain joins TRBV10-3 to TRBJ1-2, with a tentative D call TRBD1 (6 bases). V dropped 3 bases and J dropped 7 bases, with 12 bases sitting between them. The CDR3 is made up of 13 amino acids. Germline V gives CDR1 ENHRY, CDR2 SYGVKD.

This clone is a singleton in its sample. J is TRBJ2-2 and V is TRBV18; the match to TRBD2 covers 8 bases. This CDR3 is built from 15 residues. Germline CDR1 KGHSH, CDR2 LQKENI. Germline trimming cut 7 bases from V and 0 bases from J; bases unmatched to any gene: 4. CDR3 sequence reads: CASCERGPNTGELFF. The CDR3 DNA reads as TGTGCCAGCTGCGAGCGGGGGCCGAACACCGGGGAGCTGTTTTTT.

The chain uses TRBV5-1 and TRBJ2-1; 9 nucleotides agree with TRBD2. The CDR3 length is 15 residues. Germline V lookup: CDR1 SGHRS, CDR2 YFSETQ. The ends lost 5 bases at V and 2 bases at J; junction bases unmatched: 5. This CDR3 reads CASRPVAGAYNEQFF. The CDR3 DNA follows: TGCGCCAGCAGACCCGTAGCGGGGGCCTACAATGAGCAGTTCTTC.

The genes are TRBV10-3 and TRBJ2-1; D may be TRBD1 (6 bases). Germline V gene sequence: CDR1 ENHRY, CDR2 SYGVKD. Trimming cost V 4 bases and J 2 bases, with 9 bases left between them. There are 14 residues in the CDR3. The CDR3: CAISARDTYNEQFF. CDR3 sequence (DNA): TGTGCCATCAGTGCCAGGGACACCTACAATGAGCAGTTCTTC.